This T cell receptor beta chain was recorded in a study of shared clonotypes between healthy human individuals. The length of the CDR3 is 14 residues. In the CD4+ fraction, cells were divided into CD45RA+ naive and CD45RA-negative memory subsets. Some clones are missing from TCRdb's copy, which holds only in-frame ones; the method was immunoSEQ multiplex PCR. Among 2.5 million or so clones listed, over 85% were seen once. Concerning this clone: Other DNA sequences in the same sample also yield this CDR3.

Material for sequencing was naive CD4+ T cells sorted from blood. As to subset: CD45RA+ positively selected. This receptor was identified in a man aged 18 to 35 in good health. The genes are TRBV7-5 and TRBJ1-5; the table's D call, TRBD1, was not checked against the DNA. TRBV7-5 is assigned pseudogene status. This CDR3 is CARSPDSSNQPQHF. In nucleotides, the CDR3 is TGTGCCAGAAGCCCGGACAGTAGCAATCAGCCCCAGCATTTT.